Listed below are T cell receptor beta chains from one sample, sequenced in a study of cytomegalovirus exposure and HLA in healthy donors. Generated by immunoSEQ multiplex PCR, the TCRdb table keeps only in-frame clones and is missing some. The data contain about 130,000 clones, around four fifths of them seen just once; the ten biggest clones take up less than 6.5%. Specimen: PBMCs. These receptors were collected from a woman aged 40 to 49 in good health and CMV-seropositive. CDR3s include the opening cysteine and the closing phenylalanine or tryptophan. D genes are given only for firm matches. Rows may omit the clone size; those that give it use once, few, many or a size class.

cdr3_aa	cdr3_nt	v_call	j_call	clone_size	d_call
CASSQDQGLWDGYTF	TGTGCCAGCAGCCAGGACCAGGGTCTTTGGGATGGCTACACCTTC	TRBV7-9	TRBJ1-2	NA	NA
CASSLMGQGSYEQYF	TGTGCCAGCAGCTTGATGGGTCAGGGCTCCTACGAGCAGTACTTC	TRBV5-4	TRBJ2-7	NA	NA
CSVSLTSGRSSSYNEQFF	TGCAGCGTCTCTTTGACTAGCGGGAGGTCCAGCTCCTACAATGAGCAGTTCTTC	TRBV29-1	TRBJ2-1	NA	TRBD2
CASSFSVGQGFNQPQHF	TGTGCCAGCAGTTTTTCAGTAGGACAGGGATTCAATCAGCCCCAGCATTTT	TRBV28	TRBJ1-5	NA	TRBD1
CASSVRLAGGQETQYF	TGCGCCAGCAGCGTGCGACTAGCGGGGGGGCAAGAGACCCAGTACTTC	TRBV5-1	TRBJ2-5	NA	TRBD2
CASSLGAGGFTGELFF	TGTGCCAGCAGTTTAGGAGCGGGAGGTTTCACCGGGGAGCTGTTTTTT	TRBV27	TRBJ2-2	few	TRBD2
CAIKAGRVNTEAFF	TGTGCCATCAAAGCAGGCAGGGTGAACACTGAAGCTTTCTTT	TRBV10-3	TRBJ1-1	NA	NA
CSARGTGSLTDTQYF	TGCAGCGCTCGAGGGACAGGTTCTCTTACAGATACGCAGTATTTT	TRBV29-1	TRBJ2-3	NA	TRBD1
CASSTYQGTGELFF	TGTGCCAGTAGTACCTACCAGGGCACCGGGGAGCTGTTTTTT	TRBV19	TRBJ2-2	NA	NA
CAISESTPAQKAYYTDTQYF	TGTGCCATCAGTGAGTCGACTCCGGCTCAAAAAGCGTATTATACAGATACGCAGTATTTT	TRBV10-3	TRBJ2-3	NA	NA
CASSESARSGEQFF	TGTGCCAGCAGTGAATCTGCTAGGTCCGGTGAGCAGTTCTTC	TRBV25-1	TRBJ2-1	NA	NA
CASSFLDGGTGGDTQYF	TGTGCCAGCAGTTTTCTGGATGGTGGGACAGGGGGAGATACGCAGTATTTT	TRBV28	TRBJ2-3	NA	TRBD1
CASSQTGQFNEQFF	TGTGCCAGCAGCCAAACCGGACAGTTCAATGAGCAGTTCTTC	TRBV6-5	TRBJ2-1	NA	NA
CASSRRRDDYGYTF	TGTGCCAGCTCTAGAAGGAGGGATGACTATGGCTACACCTTC	TRBV2	TRBJ1-2	NA	NA
CATSRGRGSYEQYF	TGTGCCACCAGCAGAGGTCGGGGGAGCTACGAGCAGTACTTC	TRBV15	TRBJ2-7	few	NA
CSVEDRTSGETQYF	TGCAGCGTTGAAGATAGAACTAGCGGGGAGACCCAGTACTTC	TRBV29-1	TRBJ2-5	NA	TRBD2
CASSETTGDEQYF	TGCGCCAGCAGTGAGACTACAGGGGACGAGCAGTACTTC	TRBV10-1	TRBJ2-7	few	TRBD1
CASSPLAGTGIYEQYF	TGTGCCAGCAGCCCACTCGCCGGGACAGGTATCTACGAGCAGTACTTC	TRBV7-6	TRBJ2-7	NA	TRBD1
CASSLLQGVSYEQYF	TGTGCCAGCAGCTTACTCCAGGGGGTGAGTTACGAGCAGTACTTC	TRBV7-9	TRBJ2-7	NA	TRBD1
CASSLTPGTDTQYF	TGTGCCAGCAGCTTAACGCCAGGCACAGATACGCAGTATTTT	TRBV7-3	TRBJ2-3	NA	NA
CASSFHTTNTGELFF	TGTGCCAGCAGTTTCCACACAACGAATACCGGGGAGCTGTTTTTT	TRBV28	TRBJ2-2	once	NA
CASSYGSGQETQYF	TGTGCCAGCAGTTATGGTAGCGGACAAGAGACCCAGTACTTC	TRBV6-5	TRBJ2-5	NA	NA
CSVRRTDTSNYGYTF	TGCAGCGTTCGACGGACAGACACTTCTAACTATGGCTACACCTTC	TRBV29-1	TRBJ1-2	NA	NA
CAWSRTGDLWGNTIYF	TGTGCCTGGAGTCGTACAGGGGATCTTTGGGGAAACACCATATATTTT	TRBV30	TRBJ1-3	NA	TRBD1
CASRHTDVDTQYF	TGTGCCAGTAGGCATACAGATGTAGATACGCAGTATTTT	TRBV19	TRBJ2-3	NA	NA
CASSKWQRLNTEAFF	TGTGCCAGCAGCAAATGGCAGCGATTGAACACTGAAGCTTTCTTT	TRBV21-1	TRBJ1-1	NA	NA
CASRQGSNTGELFF	TGTGCCAGTCGGCAGGGTTCGAACACCGGGGAGCTGTTTTTT	TRBV2	TRBJ2-2	few	NA
CASNFARRGLGETQYF	TGTGCCAGCAACTTCGCCCGGAGGGGGCTAGGAGAGACCCAGTACTTC	TRBV2	TRBJ2-5	once	NA
CASSSTGAPGNTIYF	TGCGCCAGCAGCTCCACAGGGGCCCCTGGAAACACCATATATTTT	TRBV5-1	TRBJ1-3	NA	TRBD1
CASSGAGGQETQYF	TGCGCCAGCAGTGGGGCGGGGGGCCAAGAGACCCAGTACTTC	TRBV5-1	TRBJ2-5	NA	TRBD2
CASSVGPGTYTF	TGTGCCAGCAGCGTAGGACCAGGAACCTACACCTTC	TRBV9	TRBJ1-2	NA	NA
CSSLRDNEQFF	TGCAGCTCACTCAGGGACAATGAGCAGTTCTTC	TRBV29-1	TRBJ2-1	NA	NA
CASSLEDRAKNIQYF	TGTGCCAGCAGCCTAGAGGACAGGGCCAAAAACATTCAGTACTTC	TRBV4-2	TRBJ2-4	few	TRBD1
CASSLALWGSGNEQFF	TGTGCCAGCAGCTTAGCTTTATGGGGTTCGGGGAATGAGCAGTTCTTC	TRBV7-6	TRBJ2-1	NA	NA
CAISQLVGPRERGYTF	TGTGCCATTTCCCAACTTGTCGGCCCTCGGGAGCGTGGCTACACCTTC	TRBV28	TRBJ1-2	once	NA
CASSLDGSPLHF	TGCGCCAGCAGCTTGGACGGTTCACCCCTCCACTTT	TRBV5-1	TRBJ1-6	NA	NA
CASSSGGALGQPQHF	TGTGCCAGTAGTAGTGGGGGGGCCTTAGGGCAGCCCCAGCATTTT	TRBV19	TRBJ1-5	once	NA
CATSRDASGGSDEQFF	TGTGCCACCAGCAGAGATGCTAGCGGGGGTTCTGATGAGCAGTTCTTC	TRBV15	TRBJ2-1	NA	TRBD2
CASSSPRQGRETQYF	TGTGCCAGCAGTTCCCCAAGACAGGGTAGAGAGACCCAGTACTTC	TRBV6-5	TRBJ2-5	NA	TRBD1
CASSQVLAGAIDNEQFF	TGTGCCAGCAGCCAAGTACTAGCGGGAGCTATCGACAATGAGCAGTTCTTC	TRBV4-2	TRBJ2-1	NA	TRBD2
CSARQGSSGNTIYF	TGCAGCGCTCGACAGGGCTCATCTGGAAACACCATATATTTT	TRBV29-1	TRBJ1-3	few	TRBD1
CASSVGRGGSSYEQYF	TGTGCCAGCAGCGTAGGGAGGGGGGGAAGCTCCTACGAGCAGTACTTC	TRBV9	TRBJ2-7	NA	NA
CASSYSFRGATEAFF	TGTGCCAGCAGTTATTCCTTCAGGGGTGCGACTGAAGCTTTCTTT	TRBV6-5	TRBJ1-1	NA	NA
CASNQRGLTEAFF	TGTGCCAGCAATCAGAGGGGGCTCACTGAAGCTTTCTTT	TRBV28	TRBJ1-1	NA	TRBD1
CASSRDRRNNEKLFF	TGTGCCAGCAGCCGCGACAGGCGAAATAATGAAAAACTGTTTTTT	TRBV6-1	TRBJ1-4	NA	NA
CASSDTQGRALAKNIQYF	TGTGCCAGCAGTGATACCCAGGGAAGGGCCCTTGCCAAAAACATTCAGTACTTC	TRBV6-1	TRBJ2-4	NA	NA
CASSEASGRYGYTF	TGTGCCAGCAGTGAAGCGTCCGGGAGGTATGGCTACACCTTC	TRBV2	TRBJ1-2	NA	NA